The next 12 T cell receptor beta chains were all read from a single sample in a study of low-dose radiotherapy and immunotherapy resistance in tumors. TCRs underwent around 20 PCR cycles of amplification with a constant-region primer and V-primer adapter. A single record per CDR3 protein comes from TCRdb applying MiXCR to the reads. The sample includes some 52,000 distinct CDR3 sequences, around 34% of them seen just once. Time point here: after trial treatment. Treatment indicated: LDRT plus nivolumab, ipilimumab, low-dose cyclophosphamide and aspirin (RACIN trial). The source was PBMCs, collected after low-dose radiotherapy plus immunotherapy. The receptors derive from a male donor with rectosigmoid adenocarcinoma.

The rearrangement uses TRBV5-1 and TRBJ1-1; TRBD1 matches at 9 bases. Germline V lookup: CDR1 SGHRS, CDR2 YFSETQ. The CDR3 contains 16 residues. J was trimmed by 8 bases and V by 4 bases; bases with no gene match: 15. CDR3 sequence: CASSGGQGTPEGEAFF. The DNA for the CDR3 is TGCGCCAGCAGCGGGGGACAGGGTACCCCTGAAGGGGAAGCTTTCTTT.

This clonotype was recorded a few times. The rearrangement uses TRBV6-2 or TRBV6-3 and TRBJ2-1, with D unclear. This CDR3 comprises 12 residues. The V end was cut by 6 bases, the J end by 8 bases, with 11 bases between. CDR1 MNHEY and CDR2 SVGEGT come from the germline V gene. CDR3: CASSPDSYEQFF. CDR3 in DNA: TGTGCCAGCAGCCCAGACTCCTATGAGCAGTTCTTC.

This clonotype was detected once. The J gene is TRBJ1-5, the V gene TRBV5-6, with D unresolved. The CDR3 consists of 16 residues. V was shortened by 1 base and J by 3 bases, with 14 bases between the two germline ends. Germline V gives CDR1 SGHDT, CDR2 YYEEEE. CDR3 DNA sequence: TGTGCCAGCAGCTTGAAACTGGCATCTGACAATCAGCCCCAGCATTTT. This sequence encodes CASSLKLASDNQPQHF.

This clonotype has a count of ten or more. The V call is TRBV4-3, the J call TRBJ1-6, with D possibly matching TRBD1 (5 bases). Germline V CDR1 and CDR2: LGHNA, YSLEER. Trimming took 0 bases from V and 4 from J, leaving 7 bases between them. The length of the CDR3 is 15 residues. In DNA, the CDR3 is TGCGCCAGCAGCCAAGATAGGGGATATAATTCACCCCTCCACTTT. Its translation: CASSQDRGYNSPLHF.

This chain links TRBV4-2 with TRBJ2-7; 9 bases map to TRBD1. The V and J ends lost 8 bases and 6 bases, in that order; junction bases with no gene match: 5. From germline, CDR1 is LGHNA and CDR2 YNFKEQ. CDR3 length equals 12 residues. The chain's CDR3 is CASGGQGGEQYF. The CDR3 nucleotides read TGTGCCAGCGGGGGACAGGGTGGCGAGCAGTACTTC.

The rearrangement joins TRBV4-3 to TRBJ2-3, with a possible D match to TRBD1 (6 bases). Between the trimmed V and J ends, which lost 1 base and 4 bases, there was a span of 18 bases. The CDR3 is 17 residues long. Germline assignment: CDR1 LGHNA and CDR2 YSLEER. CDR3 nucleotides: TGCGCCAGCAGCCAAGGATACAGGGATCCGGGCGCAGATACGCAGTATTTT. Encoded protein: CASSQGYRDPGADTQYF.

This clonotype was recorded many times. The chain is built from TRBV7-9 and TRBJ1-4; no clear D gene. CDR1 SEHNR and CDR2 FQNEAQ come from the germline V gene (reference sequence). The CDR3 runs to 14 residues. With 3 bases removed from V and 7 bases from J, the gap between germline ends came to 12 bases. CDR3: CASSFGESGEKLFF. Here the CDR3 DNA reads TGTGCCAGCAGCTTCGGGGAGAGTGGTGAAAAACTGTTTTTT. Variable domain in full (rest from reference TRBV7-9 and TRBJ1-4): DTGVSQNPRHKITKRGQNVTFRCDPISEHNRLYWYRQTLGQGPEFLTYFQNEAQLEKSRLLSDRFSAERPKGSFSTLEIQRTEQGDSAMYLCASSFGESGEKLFFGSGTQLSVL.

With regard to this clonotype: A far larger clone differs by one base, so this is likely a read error. The J gene is TRBJ2-1, the V gene TRBV28; TRBD1 is a possible D gene (5 bases). The V gene lost 1 base and the J gene lost 10 bases, with 14 bases spanning the gap. Per germline, CDR1 MDHEN and CDR2 SYDVKM. The CDR3 has 14 residues. CDR3 DNA sequence: TGTGCCAGCAGTTTATCACAGGTCTTCTACGAGCAGTTCTTC. It translates to CASSLSQVFYEQFF.

This clonotype was counted many times. J is TRBJ1-2 and V is TRBV28, with 7 positions matching TRBD1. This CDR3 has 15 residues. V lost 6 bases, J lost 3 bases, and 10 bases stayed unmatched. Germline loops: CDR1 MDHEN, CDR2 SYDVKM. CDR3 DNA sequence: TGTGCCAGCAGCACCAGGGGGACCCCCTACTATGGCTACACCTTC. This translates into CASSTRGTPYYGYTF.

As to this clonotype: This is likely an artifact of a read error, given a far larger clone one base away. The chain recombines TRBV26 with TRBJ2-5. TRBV26 is an annotated pseudogene. The CDR3 contains 12 residues. The CDR3 sequence is CATSSYQETQYF. CDR3 bases: TGTGCCACCAGCTCGTACCAAGAGACCCAGTACTTC.

This clonotype was detected many times. The genes are TRBV27 and TRBJ2-1; 10 nucleotides line up with TRBD1. The CDR3 extends over 16 amino acids. The germline V gene encodes CDR1 MNHEY and CDR2 SMNVEV (reference sequence). The V and J ends lost 4 bases and 9 bases, in that order; junction bases with no gene match: 12. The CDR3 here is CASSWGGQGPLSEQFF. The CDR3 region has the DNA TGTGCCAGCAGTTGGGGGGGACAGGGGCCGTTAAGTGAGCAGTTCTTC.

This clonotype showed up many times. The chain recombines TRBV12-3 or TRBV12-4 with TRBJ1-5; D unclear. V shed 8 bases and J shed 4 bases, with 15 bases lying between them. This CDR3 comprises 14 residues. CDR3 coding DNA: TGTGCCAGCGCCAAGGAACTTGGAAATCAGCCCCAGCATTTT. Its protein is CASAKELGNQPQHF.